This TCR beta chain was identified during a study of blood T cell repertoires in COVID-19. As for the study in general: From the United States, Italy and Spain came samples of acute and convalescent COVID-19.

The CDR3 has 18 amino acids. The trim removed 4 bases at V and 1 base at J, leaving 7 bases unmatched. In the original workflow: Reference gene primer amplification in the assay estimated nucleated cell counts. Repertoires were generated with immunoSEQ multiplex PCR, while TCRdb's copy carries only in-frame clones and drops some. From that table come the V and J calls and clone size; the DNA was used to work out D and trimming. The sample lists around 140,000 clones, just under 80% occurring once. The TCR sequence derives from a woman in her sixties with acute or convalescent COVID-19. Sequencing input: peripheral blood. The gene calls are TRBV5-3 and TRBJ2-1; TRBD2 matches 14 bases. TRBV5-3 is labeled an ORF, and its function is uncertain. The DNA for the CDR3 is TGTGCCAGAAGCGACGGGACTAGCGGGAGAGCTTCCTACAATGAGCAGTTCTTC. It translates to CARSDGTSGRASYNEQFF.